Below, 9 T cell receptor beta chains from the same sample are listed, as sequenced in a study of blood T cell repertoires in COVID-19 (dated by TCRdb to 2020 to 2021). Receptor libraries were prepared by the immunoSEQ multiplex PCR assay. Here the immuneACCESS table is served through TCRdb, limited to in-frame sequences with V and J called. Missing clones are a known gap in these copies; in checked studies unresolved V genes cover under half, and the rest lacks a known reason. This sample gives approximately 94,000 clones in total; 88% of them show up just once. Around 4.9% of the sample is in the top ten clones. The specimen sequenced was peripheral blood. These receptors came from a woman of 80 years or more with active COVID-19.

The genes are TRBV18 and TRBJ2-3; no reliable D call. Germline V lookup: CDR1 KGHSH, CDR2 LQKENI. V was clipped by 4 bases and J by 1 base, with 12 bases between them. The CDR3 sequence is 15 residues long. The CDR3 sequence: CASSLTDSRTDTQYF. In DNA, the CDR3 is TGTGCCAGCTCACTCACAGATTCCCGCACAGATACGCAGTATTTT.

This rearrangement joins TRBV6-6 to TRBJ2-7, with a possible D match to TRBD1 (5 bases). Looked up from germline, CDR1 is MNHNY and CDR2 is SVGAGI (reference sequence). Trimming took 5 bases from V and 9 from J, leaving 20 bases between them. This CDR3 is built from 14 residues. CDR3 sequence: CASSTQTVIRVQYF. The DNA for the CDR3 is TGTGCCAGCAGTACCCAGACAGTCATACGGGTGCAGTACTTC.

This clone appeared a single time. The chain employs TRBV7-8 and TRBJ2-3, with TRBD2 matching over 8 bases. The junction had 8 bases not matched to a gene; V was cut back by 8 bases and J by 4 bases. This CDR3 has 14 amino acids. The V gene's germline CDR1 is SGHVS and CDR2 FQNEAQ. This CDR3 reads CASAVREDSDTQYF. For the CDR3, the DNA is TGTGCCAGCGCTGTGCGGGAGGACTCAGATACGCAGTATTTT.

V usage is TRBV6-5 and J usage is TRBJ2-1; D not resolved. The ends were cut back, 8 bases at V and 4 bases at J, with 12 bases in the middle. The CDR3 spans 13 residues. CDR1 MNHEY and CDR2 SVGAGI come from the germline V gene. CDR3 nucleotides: TGTGCCAGCCAGAGAGGATTGTACAATGAGCAGTTCTTC. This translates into CASQRGLYNEQFF.

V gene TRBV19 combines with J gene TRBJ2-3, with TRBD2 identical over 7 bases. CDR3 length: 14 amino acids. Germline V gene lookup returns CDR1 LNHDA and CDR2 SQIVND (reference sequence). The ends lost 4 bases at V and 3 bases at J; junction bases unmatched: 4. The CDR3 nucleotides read TGTGCCAGTAGTAAGTCCGGGAGGACAGATACGCAGTATTTT. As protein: CASSKSGRTDTQYF.

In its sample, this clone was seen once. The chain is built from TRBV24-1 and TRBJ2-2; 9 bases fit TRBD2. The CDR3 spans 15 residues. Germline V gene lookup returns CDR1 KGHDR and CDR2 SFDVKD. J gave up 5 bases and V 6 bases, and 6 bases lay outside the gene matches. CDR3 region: CATSLAGVATGELFF. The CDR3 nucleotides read TGTGCCACCAGTTTAGCGGGAGTGGCTACCGGGGAGCTGTTTTTT.

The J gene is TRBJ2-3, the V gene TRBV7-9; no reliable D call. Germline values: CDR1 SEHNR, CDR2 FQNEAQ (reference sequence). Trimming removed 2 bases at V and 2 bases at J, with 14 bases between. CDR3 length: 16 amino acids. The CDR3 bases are TGTGCCAGCAGCTTAAACCCTAGTACCTTCACAGATACGCAGTATTTT. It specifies CASSLNPSTFTDTQYF. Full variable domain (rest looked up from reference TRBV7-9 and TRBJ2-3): DTGVSQNPRHKITKRGQNVTFRCDPISEHNRLYWYRQTLGQGPEFLTYFQNEAQLEKSRLLSDRFSAERPKGSFSTLEIQRTEQGDSAMYLCASSLNPSTFTDTQYFGPGTRLTVL.

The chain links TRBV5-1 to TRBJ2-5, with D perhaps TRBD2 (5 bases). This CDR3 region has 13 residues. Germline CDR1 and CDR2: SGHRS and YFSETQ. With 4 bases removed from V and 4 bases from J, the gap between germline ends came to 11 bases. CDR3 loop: CASSGGLGETQYF. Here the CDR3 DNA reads TGCGCCAGCAGCGGCGGACTCGGAGAGACCCAGTACTTC.

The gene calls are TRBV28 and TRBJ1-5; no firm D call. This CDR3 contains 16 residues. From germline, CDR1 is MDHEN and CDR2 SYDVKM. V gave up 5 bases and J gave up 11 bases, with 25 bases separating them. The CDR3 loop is CASSTPQGPAAGAQHF. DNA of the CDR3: TGTGCCAGCAGTACCCCCCAAGGCCCCGCGGCGGGAGCCCAGCATTTT.